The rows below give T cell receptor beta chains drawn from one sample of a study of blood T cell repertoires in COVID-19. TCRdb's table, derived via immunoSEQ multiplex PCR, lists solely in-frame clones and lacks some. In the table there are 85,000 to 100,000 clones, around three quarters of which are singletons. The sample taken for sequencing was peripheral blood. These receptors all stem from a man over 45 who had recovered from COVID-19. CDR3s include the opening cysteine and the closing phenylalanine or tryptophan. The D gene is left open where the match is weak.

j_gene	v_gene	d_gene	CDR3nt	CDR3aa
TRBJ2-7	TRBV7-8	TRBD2	TGTGCCAGCAGCTTAGGGACTAGCGGACCCTACGAGCAGTACTTC	CASSLGTSGPYEQYF
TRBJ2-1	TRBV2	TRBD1	TGTGCCAGCGGTGGAGAACAGGGGAGAGGTGGGCAGTTCTTC	CASGGEQGRGGQFF
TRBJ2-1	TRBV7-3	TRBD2	TGTGCCAGCAGCTATAGCGGGGGGGAATTTCGTGAGCAGTTCTTC	CASSYSGGEFREQFF
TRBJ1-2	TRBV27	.	TGTGCCAGCAGGCGGGACGGGGTCTATGGCTACACCTTC	CASRRDGVYGYTF
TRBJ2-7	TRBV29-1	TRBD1	TGCAGCGTAGACCCCGGGACAGGGGGCGAGCAGTACTTC	CSVDPGTGGEQYF
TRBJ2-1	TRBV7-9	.	TGTGCCAGCAGCTTAGGAACAGGAGACTACAATGAGCAGTTCTTC	CASSLGTGDYNEQFF
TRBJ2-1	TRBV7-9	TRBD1	TGTGCCAGCAGCTTTTTGACAGGGGCAGGTGAGCAGTTCTTC	CASSFLTGAGEQFF
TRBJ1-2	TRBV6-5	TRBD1	TGTGCCAGCAGTTACTCCCCCACAGGGGGCAATGGCTACACCTTC	CASSYSPTGGNGYTF
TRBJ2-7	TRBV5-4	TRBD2	TGTGCCAGCAGCCTAGGCGGGGGGGGGCCCTACGAGCAGTACTTC	CASSLGGGGPYEQYF
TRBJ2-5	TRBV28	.	TGTGCCAGCAGTTCGTCAGCAGGGGTCGAGACCCAGTACTTC	CASSSSAGVETQYF
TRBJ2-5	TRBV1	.	TGCACCAGCAGCCAAACGGGGGGCTCAAGGGGGACCCAGTACTTC	CTSSQTGGSRGTQYF
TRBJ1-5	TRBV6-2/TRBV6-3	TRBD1	TGTGCCAGCAGCTATCTCTTCGGGACAGAATTAAATAGCAATCAGCCCCAGCATTTT	CASSYLFGTELNSNQPQHF
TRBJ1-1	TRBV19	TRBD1	TGTGCCAGTAGTATAGTTAGTGGGACAGACAGCCGAGCCCGGGCTTTCTTT	CASSIVSGTDSRARAFF
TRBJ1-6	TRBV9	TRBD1	TGTGCCAGCAGCGAGGCCAGCGGACAGGGGAGTAGGGGCACCTATAATTCACCCCTCCACTTT	CASSEASGQGSRGTYNSPLHF